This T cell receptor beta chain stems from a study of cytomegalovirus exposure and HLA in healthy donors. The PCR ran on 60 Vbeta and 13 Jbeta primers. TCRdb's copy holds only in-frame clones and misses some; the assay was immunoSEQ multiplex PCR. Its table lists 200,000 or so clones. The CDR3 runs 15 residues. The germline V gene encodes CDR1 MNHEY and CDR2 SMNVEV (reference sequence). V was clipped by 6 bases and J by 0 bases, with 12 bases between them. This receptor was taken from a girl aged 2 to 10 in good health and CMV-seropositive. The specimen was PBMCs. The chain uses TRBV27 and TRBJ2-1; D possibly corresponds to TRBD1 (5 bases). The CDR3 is CASSQGWDSYNEQFF. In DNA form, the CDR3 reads TGTGCCAGCAGCCAGGGATGGGACTCCTACAATGAGCAGTTCTTC.